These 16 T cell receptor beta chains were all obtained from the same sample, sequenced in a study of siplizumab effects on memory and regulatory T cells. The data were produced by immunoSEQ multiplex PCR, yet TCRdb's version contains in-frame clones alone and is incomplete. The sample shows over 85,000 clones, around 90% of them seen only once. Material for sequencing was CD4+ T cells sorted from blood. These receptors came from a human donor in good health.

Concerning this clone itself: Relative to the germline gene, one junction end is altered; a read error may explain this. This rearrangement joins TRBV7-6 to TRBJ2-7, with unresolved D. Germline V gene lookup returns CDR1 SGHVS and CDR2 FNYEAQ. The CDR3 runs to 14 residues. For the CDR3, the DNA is TGTGCCAGCAGCTTGGGCAGTCCTGGAGTTTCTCCTACATTC. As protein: CASSLGSPGVSPTF.

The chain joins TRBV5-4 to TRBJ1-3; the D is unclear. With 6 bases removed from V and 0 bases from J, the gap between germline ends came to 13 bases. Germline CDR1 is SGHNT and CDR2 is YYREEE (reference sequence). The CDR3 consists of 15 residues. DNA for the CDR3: TGTGCCAGCACCCCGGACTTCTACTCTGGAAACACCATATATTTT. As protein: CASTPDFYSGNTIYF.

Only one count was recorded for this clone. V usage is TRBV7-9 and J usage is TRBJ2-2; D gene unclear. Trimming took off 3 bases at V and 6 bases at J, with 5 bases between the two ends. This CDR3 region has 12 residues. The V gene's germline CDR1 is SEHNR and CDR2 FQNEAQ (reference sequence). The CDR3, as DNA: TGTGCCAGCAGCTTGGGGTCCGGGGAGCTGTTTTTT. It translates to CASSLGSGELFF.

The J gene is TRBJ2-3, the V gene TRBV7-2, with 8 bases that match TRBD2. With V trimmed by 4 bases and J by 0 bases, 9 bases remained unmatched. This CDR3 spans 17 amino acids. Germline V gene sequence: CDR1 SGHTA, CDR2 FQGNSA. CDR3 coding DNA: TGTGCCAGCAGCTACTGGGGTAGCGGGATTAGCACAGATACGCAGTATTTT. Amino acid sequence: CASSYWGSGISTDTQYF.

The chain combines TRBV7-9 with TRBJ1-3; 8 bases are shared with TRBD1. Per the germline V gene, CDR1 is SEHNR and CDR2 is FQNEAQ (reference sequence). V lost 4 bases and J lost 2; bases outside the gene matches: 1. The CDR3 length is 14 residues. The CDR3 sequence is CASSSDRAGNTIYF. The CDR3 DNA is TGTGCCAGCAGCTCGGACAGGGCTGGAAACACCATATATTTT.

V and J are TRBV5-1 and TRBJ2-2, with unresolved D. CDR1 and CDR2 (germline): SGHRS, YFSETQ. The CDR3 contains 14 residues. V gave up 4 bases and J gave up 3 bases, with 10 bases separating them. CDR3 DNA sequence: TGCGCCAGCAGCCCCCCCCCAGACACCGGGGAGCTGTTTTTT. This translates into CASSPPPDTGELFF.

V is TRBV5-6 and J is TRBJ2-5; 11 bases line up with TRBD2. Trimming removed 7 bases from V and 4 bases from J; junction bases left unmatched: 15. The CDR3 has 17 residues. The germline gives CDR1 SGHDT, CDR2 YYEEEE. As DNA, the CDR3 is TGTGCCAGCTCAGTCGGGCTAGCGGGGGGAATTGGAGAGACCCAGTACTTC. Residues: CASSVGLAGGIGETQYF.

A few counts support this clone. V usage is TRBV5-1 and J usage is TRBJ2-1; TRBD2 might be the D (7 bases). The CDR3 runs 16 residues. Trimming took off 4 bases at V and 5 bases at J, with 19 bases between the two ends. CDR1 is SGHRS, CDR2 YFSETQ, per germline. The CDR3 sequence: CASSREGQAGNNEQFF. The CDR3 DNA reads TGCGCCAGCAGCCGTGAGGGACAAGCGGGGAACAATGAGCAGTTCTTC.

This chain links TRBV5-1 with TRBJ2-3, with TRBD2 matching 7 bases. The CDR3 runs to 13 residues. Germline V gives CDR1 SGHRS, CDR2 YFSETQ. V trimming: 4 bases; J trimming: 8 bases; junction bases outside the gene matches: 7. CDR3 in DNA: TGCGCCAGCAGCCTCCAGCGGGAAGGTACGCAGTATTTT. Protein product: CASSLQREGTQYF.

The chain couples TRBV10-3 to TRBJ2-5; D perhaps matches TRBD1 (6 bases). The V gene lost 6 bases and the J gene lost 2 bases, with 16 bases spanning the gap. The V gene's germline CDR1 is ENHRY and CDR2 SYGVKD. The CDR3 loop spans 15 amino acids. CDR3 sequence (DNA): TGTGCCATCAGAGCCACGGACGGGACACAAGAGACCCAGTACTTC. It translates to CAIRATDGTQETQYF.

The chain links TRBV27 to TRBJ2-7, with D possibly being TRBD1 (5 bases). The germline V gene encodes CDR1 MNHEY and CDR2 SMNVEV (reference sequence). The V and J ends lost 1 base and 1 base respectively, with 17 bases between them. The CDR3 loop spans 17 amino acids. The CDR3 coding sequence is TGTGCCAGCAGTTTATGGTCAGGGCGGTCGCTTTCCTACGAGCAGTACTTC. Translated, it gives CASSLWSGRSLSYEQYF.

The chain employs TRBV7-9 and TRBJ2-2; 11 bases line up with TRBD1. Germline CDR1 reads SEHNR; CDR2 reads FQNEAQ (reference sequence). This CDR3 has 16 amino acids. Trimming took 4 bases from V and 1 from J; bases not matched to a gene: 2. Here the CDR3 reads CASSSDRGLNTGELFF. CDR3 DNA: TGTGCCAGCAGCTCGGACAGGGGGCTGAACACCGGGGAGCTGTTTTTT.

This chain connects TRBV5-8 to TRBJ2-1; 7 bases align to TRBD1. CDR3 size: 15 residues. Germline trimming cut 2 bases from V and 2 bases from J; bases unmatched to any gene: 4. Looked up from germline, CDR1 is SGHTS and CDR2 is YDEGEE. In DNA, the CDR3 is TGTGCCAGCAGCTTTGAGGGGGCCGCCTACAATGAGCAGTTCTTC. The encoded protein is CASSFEGAAYNEQFF.

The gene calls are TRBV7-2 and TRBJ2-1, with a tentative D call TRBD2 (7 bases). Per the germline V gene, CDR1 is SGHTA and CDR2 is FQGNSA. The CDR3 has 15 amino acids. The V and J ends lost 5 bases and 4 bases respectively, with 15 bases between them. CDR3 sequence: CASSQSRGAYNEQFF. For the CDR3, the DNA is TGTGCCAGCAGCCAGAGTCGGGGGGCATACAATGAGCAGTTCTTC.

The CDR3 coding sequence is TGCAGCGTATCTGTCTCTGGAAACACCATATATTTT. This encodes CSVSVSGNTIYF. This chain links TRBV29-1 with TRBJ1-3; no definite D call. V shed 6 bases and J shed 0 bases, with 6 bases lying between them. This CDR3 has 12 amino acids. In germline, CDR1 is SQVTM, CDR2 ANQGSEA.

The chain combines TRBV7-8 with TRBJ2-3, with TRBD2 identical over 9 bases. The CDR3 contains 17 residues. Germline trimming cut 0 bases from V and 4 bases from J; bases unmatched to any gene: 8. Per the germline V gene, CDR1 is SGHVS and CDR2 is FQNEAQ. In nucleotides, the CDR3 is TGTGCCAGCAGCTTAGCGGCGGGGGGGACCCCGGCAGATACGCAGTATTTT. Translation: CASSLAAGGTPADTQYF.